This T cell receptor (beta chain) stems from a study of low-dose radiotherapy and immunotherapy resistance in tumors. The CDR3 is 14 amino acids. Germline CDR1 reads KGHSH; CDR2 reads LQKENI. With 3 bases removed from V and 4 bases from J, the gap between germline ends came to 12 bases. This clonotype occurred a few times. The time point was: after trial treatment. Treatment indicated: LDRT plus nivolumab, ipilimumab, low-dose cyclophosphamide and aspirin (RACIN trial). Both TCRalpha and TCRbeta chains were reverse transcribed with V-gene-specific primers. TCR amplification used roughly 18 PCR cycles, a constant-region primer and a V-primer adapter. TCRdb itself ran the reads through MiXCR, one entry per CDR3 protein. The sample holds 30,000 to 40,000 distinct CDR3 sequences, less than 25% seen once.

The chain employs TRBV18 and TRBJ1-2; TRBD1 is a possible D gene (5 bases). The source is a female donor with ovarian cancer. This sample comprised PBMCs, obtained after low-dose radiotherapy plus immunotherapy. Here the CDR3 DNA reads TGTGCCAGCTCACCGGGCAGGGACGCCTATGGCTACACCTTC. This gives the protein CASSPGRDAYGYTF.